These T cell receptor beta chains were read from a single sample in a study of blood T cell repertoires in COVID-19. TCRdb's table, derived via immunoSEQ multiplex PCR, lists solely in-frame clones and lacks some. The data show roughly 300,000 clones, with 85% to 90% seen just once and approximately 12% held by the top ten. The sample was peripheral blood. These receptors originate from a woman aged 25 to 45 with COVID-19, enrolled during active disease. CDR3s include the opening cysteine and the closing phenylalanine or tryptophan. Each record gives: J gene, D gene, clone size, CDR3 length, V gene, CDR3 protein, CDR3 DNA. A D gene is named only where the DNA matches it firmly. Clone size is stated in some rows and not others, as once, few, many or a class when expanded.

j_call: TRBJ2-5
d_call: -
clone_size: -
cdr3_length: 13
v_call: TRBV6-5
cdr3_aa: CASRGGASETQYF
cdr3_nt: TGTGCCAGCAGGGGGGGAGCGTCGGAGACCCAGTACTTC

j_call: TRBJ1-5
d_call: TRBD1
clone_size: few
cdr3_length: 15
v_call: TRBV19
cdr3_aa: CASSLRQGDGQPQHF
cdr3_nt: TGTGCCAGTAGTTTAAGACAGGGAGATGGTCAGCCCCAGCATTTT

j_call: TRBJ1-2
d_call: -
clone_size: -
cdr3_length: 13
v_call: TRBV11-2
cdr3_aa: CASSAIGDYGYTF
cdr3_nt: TGTGCCAGCAGCGCGATCGGGGACTATGGCTACACCTTC

j_call: TRBJ2-3
d_call: -
clone_size: -
cdr3_length: 15
v_call: TRBV7-9
cdr3_aa: CASSLALRSTDTQYF
cdr3_nt: TGTGCCAGCAGCTTAGCGCTCAGGAGCACAGATACGCAGTATTTT

j_call: TRBJ1-4
d_call: TRBD1
clone_size: -
cdr3_length: 16
v_call: TRBV5-1
cdr3_aa: CASSLRYRGFYEKLFF
cdr3_nt: TGCGCCAGCAGCTTGAGGTACAGGGGTTTTTATGAAAAACTGTTTTTT

j_call: TRBJ2-2
d_call: -
clone_size: many
cdr3_length: 15
v_call: TRBV19
cdr3_aa: CASSQRSVDTGELFF
cdr3_nt: TGTGCCAGTAGTCAGCGGTCGGTGGACACCGGGGAGCTGTTTTTT

j_call: TRBJ2-2
d_call: -
clone_size: -
cdr3_length: 11
v_call: TRBV5-1
cdr3_aa: CASSFQGTLFF
cdr3_nt: TGCGCCAGCAGCTTCCAGGGTACGCTGTTTTTT

j_call: TRBJ1-2
d_call: -
clone_size: -
cdr3_length: 13
v_call: TRBV5-1
cdr3_aa: CASSLNGDYGYTF
cdr3_nt: TGCGCCAGCAGCTTGAACGGAGACTATGGCTACACCTTC

j_call: TRBJ2-2
d_call: TRBD2
clone_size: -
cdr3_length: 16
v_call: TRBV4-1
cdr3_aa: CASSQVLAGGRGELFF
cdr3_nt: TGCGCCAGCAGCCAAGTACTAGCGGGGGGGCGCGGGGAGCTGTTTTTT

j_call: TRBJ2-7
d_call: -
clone_size: -
cdr3_length: 13
v_call: TRBV10-1
cdr3_aa: CASSAPGSYEQYF
cdr3_nt: TGCGCCAGCAGTGCCCCGGGATCCTACGAGCAGTACTTC

j_call: TRBJ2-7
d_call: -
clone_size: -
cdr3_length: 12
v_call: TRBV6-5
cdr3_aa: CASSTGNYEQYF
cdr3_nt: TGTGCCAGCAGCACAGGGAATTACGAGCAGTACTTC

j_call: TRBJ1-5
d_call: -
clone_size: -
cdr3_length: 15
v_call: TRBV7-8
cdr3_aa: CASSLAGGSNQPQHF
cdr3_nt: TGTGCCAGCAGCTTAGCCGGGGGAAGCAATCAGCCCCAGCATTTT

j_call: TRBJ2-7
d_call: TRBD1
clone_size: -
cdr3_length: 12
v_call: TRBV30
cdr3_aa: CAWDRATYEQYF
cdr3_nt: TGTGCCTGGGACAGGGCCACCTACGAGCAGTACTTC

j_call: TRBJ1-2
d_call: TRBD1
clone_size: -
cdr3_length: 16
v_call: TRBV13
cdr3_aa: CASSSAGGAKNYGYTF
cdr3_nt: TGTGCCAGCAGCTCCGCAGGGGGCGCCAAGAACTATGGCTACACCTTC

j_call: TRBJ2-7
d_call: -
clone_size: -
cdr3_length: 14
v_call: TRBV6-5
cdr3_aa: CASSYSGHDGEQYF
cdr3_nt: TGTGCCAGCAGTTACTCGGGCCACGACGGCGAGCAGTACTTC

j_call: TRBJ2-5
d_call: -
clone_size: -
cdr3_length: 11
v_call: TRBV3-1/TRBV3-2
cdr3_aa: CASSLRETQYF
cdr3_nt: TGTGCCAGCAGCCTGAGAGAGACCCAGTACTTC

j_call: TRBJ2-5
d_call: -
clone_size: -
cdr3_length: 15
v_call: TRBV28
cdr3_aa: CASSFRGDGRETQYF
cdr3_nt: TGTGCCAGCAGTTTCCGCGGGGACGGTCGAGAGACCCAGTACTTC

j_call: TRBJ2-5
d_call: -
clone_size: -
cdr3_length: 15
v_call: TRBV3-1/TRBV3-2
cdr3_aa: CASSLRGTNQETQYF
cdr3_nt: TGTGCCAGCAGCCTAAGGGGGACTAACCAAGAGACCCAGTACTTC

j_call: TRBJ2-1
d_call: TRBD2
clone_size: -
cdr3_length: 18
v_call: TRBV4-1
cdr3_aa: CASSQGLGLAGDYNEQFF
cdr3_nt: TGCGCCAGCAGCCAAGGTCTGGGACTAGCGGGGGACTACAATGAGCAGTTCTTC

j_call: TRBJ2-7
d_call: -
clone_size: -
cdr3_length: 15
v_call: TRBV7-2
cdr3_aa: CASSTSLGATYGQYF
cdr3_nt: TGTGCCAGCAGCACATCCCTAGGAGCGACCTACGGGCAGTACTTC

j_call: TRBJ2-1
d_call: -
clone_size: -
cdr3_length: 13
v_call: TRBV5-1
cdr3_aa: CASSLVGAGEQFF
cdr3_nt: TGCGCCAGCAGCTTGGTGGGGGCCGGGGAGCAGTTCTTC

j_call: TRBJ1-1
d_call: TRBD1
clone_size: -
cdr3_length: 15
v_call: TRBV7-9
cdr3_aa: CASSPWDRGDTEAFF
cdr3_nt: TGTGCCAGCAGCCCGTGGGACAGGGGCGACACTGAAGCTTTCTTT

j_call: TRBJ1-2
d_call: TRBD1
clone_size: -
cdr3_length: 13
v_call: TRBV18
cdr3_aa: CASRLDRGDGYTF
cdr3_nt: TGTGCCAGCCGTCTTGACAGGGGGGATGGCTACACCTTC

j_call: TRBJ1-2
d_call: -
clone_size: few
cdr3_length: 13
v_call: TRBV19
cdr3_aa: CASSRSLDYGYTF
cdr3_nt: TGTGCCAGTAGCCGGAGCCTTGACTATGGCTACACCTTC